Sequencing of this T cell receptor (beta chain) was carried out in a study of early T cells in non-severe SARS-CoV-2 infection. About this clonotype: A read error may be the cause here, since a much bigger clone is one base away.

This CDR3 spans 14 amino acids. Trimming took off 4 bases at V and 1 base at J, with 10 bases between the two ends. Germline values: CDR1 LGHNA, CDR2 YSLEER. Unique molecular identifier tags were affixed to discrete cDNA molecules. TCRdb independently ran MiXCR on the 5' RACE reads; one entry per CDR3 protein. There are some 22,000 distinct CDR3 sequences in the sample; 4.5% occur only once, and about 7.8% lies in the top ten. The chain has TRBV4-3 and TRBJ1-1; D call uncertain. The TCR originated in an adult who was a healthcare worker with PCR-confirmed SARS-CoV-2 infection or an uninfected control (not recorded which). Sequencing used whole blood. Written as DNA, the CDR3 is TGCGCCAGCAGCCTAGATCGGAGGAACACTGAAGCTTTCTTT. Amino acid sequence: CASSLDRRNTEAFF.